These 18 T cell receptor beta chains share one sample of origin, sequenced in a study of control samples from healthy donors and cancer patients. Some clones are missing from TCRdb's copy, which holds only in-frame ones; the method was immunoSEQ multiplex PCR. The sample consists of 85,000 to 100,000 clones, 85% to 95% of them appearing once. The sample was blood. Source of these receptors: a young man in good health.

This rearrangement joins TRBV6-4 to TRBJ1-5; no clear D gene. This CDR3 has 12 amino acids. The germline V gene has CDR1 MRHNA and CDR2 SNTAGT. V gave up 4 bases and J gave up 7 bases, with 8 bases separating them. DNA for the CDR3: TGTGCCAGCAGTGGGAGGAAGCAGCCCCAGCATTTT. As protein: CASSGRKQPQHF.

This sequence joins TRBV5-1 and TRBJ2-7; TRBD1 aligns across 9 bases. The CDR3 runs 15 residues. The ends lost 4 bases at V and 2 bases at J; junction bases unmatched: 7. Per the germline V gene, CDR1 is SGHRS and CDR2 is YFSETQ. The CDR3 loop reads CASSRDRVKTYEQYF. In nucleotides, the CDR3 is TGCGCCAGCAGCCGGGACAGGGTTAAAACCTACGAGCAGTACTTC. Full variable domain (missing parts from reference TRBV5-1 and TRBJ2-7): KAGVTQTPRYLIKTRGQQVTLSCSPISGHRSVSWYQQTPGQGLQFLFEYFSETQRNKGNFPGRFSGRQFSNSRSEMNVSTLELGDSALYLCASSRDRVKTYEQYFGPGTRLTVT.

This clone was detected only once. V usage is TRBV30 and J usage is TRBJ1-1; D gene unclear. The CDR3 runs to 12 residues. With 1 base removed from V and 4 bases from J, the gap between germline ends came to 7 bases. The germline V gene has CDR1 GTSNPN and CDR2 SVGIG (reference sequence). The CDR3 is CAWSESGTEAFF. For the CDR3, the DNA is TGTGCCTGGAGTGAGTCTGGCACTGAAGCTTTCTTT.

V gene TRBV6-5 combines with J gene TRBJ2-3; 7 positions match TRBD2. CDR3 length equals 14 residues. Looked up from germline, CDR1 is MNHEY and CDR2 is SVGAGI. V gave up 2 bases and J gave up 5 bases; unmatched junction bases: 4. CDR3 DNA: TGTGCCAGCAGTTACGGTGGGGAGGGAGATACGCAGTATTTT. Its protein product is CASSYGGEGDTQYF.

The rearrangement uses TRBV29-1 and TRBJ1-4; possible D gene TRBD1, 6 bases. Trimming cost V 6 bases and J 3 bases, with 14 bases left between them. This CDR3 has 14 residues. Germline V lookup: CDR1 SQVTM, CDR2 ANQGSEA. CDR3 sequence: CSVYRGVANEKLFF. The CDR3 DNA follows: TGCAGCGTCTATAGGGGGGTAGCTAATGAAAAACTGTTTTTT.

The chain is built from TRBV9 and TRBJ1-1; a weak D match, TRBD1 (6 bases). Germline CDR1 is SGDLS and CDR2 is YYNGEE. This CDR3 has 15 residues. The V end lost 2 bases, the J end lost 5 bases, and 16 bases lay between the germline ends. DNA of the CDR3: TGTGCCAGCAGCGTCACCGGAGGAGGGGGGACTGAAGCTTTCTTT. This encodes CASSVTGGGGTEAFF.

This rearrangement joins TRBV7-8 to TRBJ2-7; D possibly uses TRBD1 or TRBD2 (6 bases each). Between the trimmed V and J ends, which lost 4 bases and 4 bases, there was a span of 20 bases. Germline CDR1 SGHVS, CDR2 FQNEAQ. This CDR3 spans 16 amino acids. Here the CDR3 DNA reads TGTGCCAGCAGCTCGAACCCGCGGGACACTAGTTACGAGCAGTACTTC. Protein product: CASSSNPRDTSYEQYF. The variable domain in full, completed from reference TRBV7-8 and TRBJ2-7, reads GAGVSQSPRYKVAKRGQDVALRCDPISGHVSLFWYQQALGQGPEFLTYFQNEAQLDKSGLPSDRFFAERPEGSVSTLKIQRTQQEDSAVYLCASSSNPRDTSYEQYFGPGTRLTVT.

CDR3 sequence reads: CASSTGLASGDEQFF. The CDR3 DNA reads as TGCGCCAGCAGCACGGGACTAGCGTCTGGCGATGAGCAGTTCTTC. The rearrangement joins TRBV5-1 to TRBJ2-1; 10 nucleotides match TRBD2. Per germline, CDR1 SGHRS and CDR2 YFSETQ. The CDR3 is 15 amino acids. V was pared by 4 bases and J by 8 bases, with 9 bases of the junction left unmatched.

The chain couples TRBV27 to TRBJ2-7; D ambiguous. Germline V gene lookup returns CDR1 MNHEY and CDR2 SMNVEV (reference sequence). The CDR3 is made up of 14 amino acids. The V end was cut by 0 bases, the J end by 5 bases, with 11 bases between. This CDR3 reads CASSLSILGNEQYF. CDR3 sequence (DNA): TGTGCCAGCAGTTTATCGATTCTGGGTAACGAGCAGTACTTC.

This chain uses TRBV5-1 with TRBJ1-2, with a tentative D call TRBD1 (5 bases). Germline V gene lookup returns CDR1 SGHRS and CDR2 YFSETQ. This CDR3 region has 14 residues. With 0 bases removed from V and 8 bases from J, the gap between germline ends came to 14 bases. The CDR3: CASSLVGSAGGYTF. The CDR3 coding sequence is TGCGCCAGCAGCTTGGTAGGGTCGGCAGGGGGCTACACCTTC.

The chain recombines TRBV11-1 with TRBJ2-3; D remains ambiguous. Germline V lookup: CDR1 SGHAT, CDR2 FQDESV (reference sequence). Trimming pared 2 bases from V and 4 bases from J, leaving 13 bases between. The CDR3 is 15 amino acids. The CDR3 protein is CASSLRRLGADTQYF. The DNA for the CDR3 is TGTGCCAGCAGCTTAAGGCGGCTTGGAGCAGATACGCAGTATTTT.

V gene TRBV5-1 combines with J gene TRBJ1-1, with D maybe TRBD1 (5 bases). This CDR3 has 14 residues. Germline V gene lookup returns CDR1 SGHRS and CDR2 YFSETQ. V lost 7 bases to trimming and J lost 2 bases, with 15 bases between them. CDR3 in amino acids: CASFLGGANTEAFF. CDR3 coding DNA: TGCGCCAGCTTCTTGGGAGGGGCCAACACTGAAGCTTTCTTT.

This rearrangement joins TRBV7-6 to TRBJ1-1; 8 bases fit TRBD1. Germline values: CDR1 SGHVS, CDR2 FNYEAQ. The ends lost 5 bases at V and 2 bases at J; junction bases unmatched: 13. The CDR3 is 17 amino acids. CDR3 amino acids: CASSPNPPTGVNTEAFF. In nucleotides, the CDR3 is TGTGCCAGCAGCCCCAACCCCCCGACAGGGGTTAACACTGAAGCTTTCTTT.

The V and J genes are TRBV5-4 and TRBJ2-5; 7 bases map to TRBD2. The V segment lost 3 bases and the J segment 4 bases; nucleotides outside the gene matches: 12. Germline CDR1 is SGHNT and CDR2 is YYREEE (reference sequence). The CDR3 is 16 residues long. This CDR3 is CASSSRRDPGGETQYF. In nucleotides, the CDR3 is TGTGCCAGCAGCTCCCGACGGGACCCGGGGGGAGAGACCCAGTACTTC.

The CDR3 DNA reads as TGTGCCAGCAGCCATACCTGGATGGGAGCTAACAATGAGCAGTTCTTC. Its protein is CASSHTWMGANNEQFF. The chain has TRBV27 and TRBJ2-1, with D possibly matching TRBD2 (5 bases). V lost 6 bases to trimming and J lost 5 bases, with 20 bases between them. The germline CDR1 and CDR2 sequences are MNHEY and SMNVEV (reference sequence). The CDR3 extends over 16 amino acids.

The chain uses TRBV6-5 and TRBJ2-7; TRBD2 aligns across 8 bases. The CDR3 covers 14 residues. V lost 5 bases to trimming and J lost 1 base; unmatched junction nucleotides: 4. Germline V gives CDR1 MNHEY, CDR2 SVGAGI. The CDR3 coding sequence is TGTGCCAGCAGTACGGGAGGGCCATCCTACGAGCAGTACTTC. Protein sequence: CASSTGGPSYEQYF.

The gene calls are TRBV14 and TRBJ1-2; maybe TRBD1 (6 bases). Germline V gives CDR1 SGHDN, CDR2 FVKESK. With 3 bases removed from V and 7 bases from J, the gap between germline ends came to 18 bases. The CDR3 consists of 15 residues. CDR3 residues: CASSHYRTDSRGYTF. CDR3 bases: TGTGCCAGCAGCCATTATAGGACAGACTCACGTGGCTACACCTTC.

This chain joins TRBV4-3 and TRBJ1-1, with D perhaps TRBD1 (5 bases). Germline V lookup: CDR1 LGHNA, CDR2 YSLEER. The CDR3 length is 14 residues. V was shortened by 4 bases and J by 3 bases, with 12 bases between the two germline ends. CDR3 region: CASSLAEGYTEAFF. CDR3 DNA: TGCGCCAGCAGCCTTGCGGAGGGGTACACTGAAGCTTTCTTT.